The following is a T cell receptor beta chain sequence with its context. Trimming removed 0 bases from V and 1 base from J, with 7 bases in between. Looked up from germline, CDR1 is SGDLS and CDR2 is YYNGEE. This CDR3 contains 14 residues. This sample is part of a study of cytomegalovirus exposure and HLA in healthy donors. Study-wide background: The 100 to 150 validation repertoires and the 666 first-cohort repertoires shared a platform, a later analysis reported.

It was the roughly 120-subject validation cohort, separate from the approximately 620-subject first cohort, to which the donors belonged. TCRdb's copy holds only in-frame clones and misses some; the assay was immunoSEQ multiplex PCR. Seen here are some 350,000 clones, around 87% observed once, and the top ten hold approximately 1.1%. The sample consisted of PBMCs. This chain links TRBV9 with TRBJ1-2; possible D gene TRBD1, 5 bases. The clonotype comes from a woman younger than 45 in good health and CMV-seropositive. The CDR3 sequence: CASSVADSNYGYTF. DNA for the CDR3: TGTGCCAGCAGCGTAGCCGACAGTAACTATGGCTACACCTTC.